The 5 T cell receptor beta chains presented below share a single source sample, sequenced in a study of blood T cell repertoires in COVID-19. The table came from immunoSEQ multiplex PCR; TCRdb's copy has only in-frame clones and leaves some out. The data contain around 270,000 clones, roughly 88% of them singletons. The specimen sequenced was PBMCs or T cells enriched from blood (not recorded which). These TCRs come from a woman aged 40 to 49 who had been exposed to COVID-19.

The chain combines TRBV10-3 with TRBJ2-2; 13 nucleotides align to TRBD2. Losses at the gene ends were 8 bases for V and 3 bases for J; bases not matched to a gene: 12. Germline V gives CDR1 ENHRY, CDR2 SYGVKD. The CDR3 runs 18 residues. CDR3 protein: CAIEDPGLAGVHTGELFF. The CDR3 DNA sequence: TGTGCCATCGAGGACCCCGGACTAGCGGGAGTCCACACCGGGGAGCTGTTTTTT.

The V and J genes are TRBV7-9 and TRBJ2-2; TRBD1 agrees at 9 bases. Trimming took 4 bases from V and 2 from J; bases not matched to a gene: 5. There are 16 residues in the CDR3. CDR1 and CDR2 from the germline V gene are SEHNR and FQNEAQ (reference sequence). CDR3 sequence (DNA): TGTGCCAGCAGCTCTCCGGGACAGGGAAACACCGGGGAGCTGTTTTTT. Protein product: CASSSPGQGNTGELFF.

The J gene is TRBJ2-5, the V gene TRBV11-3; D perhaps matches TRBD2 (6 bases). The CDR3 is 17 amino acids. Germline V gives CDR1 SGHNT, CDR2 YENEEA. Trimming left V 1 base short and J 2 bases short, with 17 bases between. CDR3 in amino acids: CASSLVPVAARQETQYF. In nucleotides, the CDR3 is TGTGCCAGCAGCTTAGTACCGGTAGCGGCCAGGCAAGAGACCCAGTACTTC.

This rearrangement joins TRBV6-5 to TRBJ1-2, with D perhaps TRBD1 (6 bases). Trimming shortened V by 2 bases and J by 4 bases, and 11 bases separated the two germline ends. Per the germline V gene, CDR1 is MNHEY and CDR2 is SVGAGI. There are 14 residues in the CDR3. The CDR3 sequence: CASSYGQGTYGYTF. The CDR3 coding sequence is TGTGCCAGCAGTTACGGTCAGGGGACCTATGGCTACACCTTC.

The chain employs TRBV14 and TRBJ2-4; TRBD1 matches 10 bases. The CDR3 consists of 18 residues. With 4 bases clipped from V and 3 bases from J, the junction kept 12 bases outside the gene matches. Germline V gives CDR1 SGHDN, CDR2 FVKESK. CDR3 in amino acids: CASSPGTGTGVVKNIQYF. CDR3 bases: TGTGCCAGCAGCCCCGGGACCGGGACAGGGGTAGTCAAAAACATTCAGTACTTC.